These T cell receptor beta chains were read from a single sample in a study of blood T cells in healthy people across ages. TCRdb analysed the 5' RACE reads with MiXCR anew, one entry per CDR3 protein. The sample contains nearly 800,000 distinct CDR3 sequences, about 61% of which appear only once. Sequences were obtained from blood. The source of these receptors is a man aged 40-49 years in good health. The CDR3 runs from the conserved cysteine through the conserved F or W. D genes are given only for firm matches. Clone size is shown for a subset of rows, as once, few, many or a class of expanded clone.

J: TRBJ2-4; V: TRBV28; D: .; size: .; DNA: TGTGCCAGCAGTTCCAGAACATCGGTGGCCAAAAACATTCAGTACTTC; CDR3: CASSSRTSVAKNIQYF
J: TRBJ2-1; V: TRBV11-3; D: TRBD2; size: .; DNA: TGTGCCAGCAGCTTAGAACTGGGCCCCCTTCTAGCGGGAGTGCTCAATGAGCAGTTCTTC; CDR3: CASSLELGPLLAGVLNEQFF
J: TRBJ2-5; V: TRBV14; D: TRBD2; size: .; DNA: TGTGCCAGCAGCCAAGATTCTAGCGGGAGGCCGGGTGAGCAGTACTTC; CDR3: CASSQDSSGRPGEQYF
J: TRBJ2-3; V: TRBV30; D: .; size: .; DNA: TGTGCCTGGAGTTCGGCTAGAGTCCGGGGACCTAGCAATACGCAGTATTTT; CDR3: CAWSSARVRGPSNTQYF
J: TRBJ2-3; V: TRBV7-8; D: .; size: .; DNA: TGTGCCAGCAGCCGTGTGAGGGCGGACACAGATACGCAGTATTTT; CDR3: CASSRVRADTDTQYF
J: TRBJ2-1; V: TRBV7-3; D: TRBD2; size: once; DNA: TGTGCCAGCAGTTCCAGAGCGGGAGTGCGCTACAATGAGCAGTTCTTC; CDR3: CASSSRAGVRYNEQFF
J: TRBJ2-5; V: TRBV20-1; D: .; size: .; DNA: TGCAGTGCTAGGTCCGAGTCCCCGTACCAAGAGACCCAGTACTTC; CDR3: CSARSESPYQETQYF
J: TRBJ1-2; V: TRBV12-3/TRBV12-4; D: .; size: once; DNA: TGTGCCAGCAGTTCACGGCGGAGTGGCTACACCTTC; CDR3: CASSSRRSGYTF
J: TRBJ2-7; V: TRBV7-2; D: .; size: few; DNA: TGTGCCAGCACCTCCAGGCAGGGAGACATCTATCACGAGCAGTACTTC; CDR3: CASTSRQGDIYHEQYF
J: TRBJ1-1; V: TRBV29-1; D: .; size: few; DNA: TGCAGCGTGGAGTTGGGGTATAACACTGAAGCTTTCTTT; CDR3: CSVELGYNTEAFF
J: TRBJ2-5; V: TRBV12-3/TRBV12-4; D: .; size: .; DNA: TGTGCCAGCAGACCGACTAGTCAAGAGACCCAGTACTTC; CDR3: CASRPTSQETQYF
J: TRBJ1-1; V: TRBV27; D: .; size: few; DNA: TGTGCCAGCCAAACTTCGGGGGACACGCGCCGTGAAGCTTTCTTT; CDR3: CASQTSGDTRREAFF
J: TRBJ2-5; V: TRBV7-2; D: .; size: .; DNA: TGTGCCAGCAGCTTGGGGGACCAAACATGGACCCAGTACTTC; CDR3: CASSLGDQTWTQYF
J: TRBJ1-2; V: TRBV3-1; D: .; size: .; DNA: TGTGCCAGCAGCCAACAGGGCACCTATGGCTACACCTTC; CDR3: CASSQQGTYGYTF
J: TRBJ2-5; V: TRBV29-1; D: TRBD1; size: .; DNA: TGCAGCGTCCGGGGACAGGGGTCGGGAGAGACCCAGTACTTC; CDR3: CSVRGQGSGETQYF
J: TRBJ2-3; V: TRBV5-1; D: .; size: .; DNA: TGCGCCAGCAGCTCCCCGTCAATACCTATACTCGGCACAGATACGCAGTATTTT; CDR3: CASSSPSIPILGTDTQYF
J: TRBJ2-7; V: TRBV10-2; D: .; size: few; DNA: TGCGCCAGCGGGGAGCCCTCCTACGAGCAGTACTTC; CDR3: CASGEPSYEQYF
J: TRBJ2-3; V: TRBV29-1; D: .; size: .; DNA: TGCAGCGTCGACCGGAGGGAAGAGACAGATACGCAGTATTTT; CDR3: CSVDRREETDTQYF